The 15 T cell receptor beta chains presented below share a single source sample, sequenced in a study of control samples from healthy donors and cancer patients. Method: immunoSEQ multiplex PCR; TCRdb's copy keeps in-frame clones and lacks some. The sample includes about 54,000 clones, 95% to 97% of them seen just once. The source material was blood. The receptors derive from a woman in her twenties or thirties in good health.

V usage is TRBV7-9 and J usage is TRBJ2-5; D remains unclear. Trimming left V 0 bases short and J 1 base short, with 9 bases between. The CDR3 runs 15 residues. From germline, CDR1 is SEHNR and CDR2 FQNEAQ (reference sequence). The CDR3 coding sequence is TGTGCCAGCAGCTTAGCGTTTGGCAGCCAAGAGACCCAGTACTTC. Translated: CASSLAFGSQETQYF.

The chain combines TRBV6-5 with TRBJ1-1, with TRBD1 matching 9 bases. Germline V gives CDR1 MNHEY, CDR2 SVGAGI. V shed 6 bases and J 4 bases; nucleotides not matched to a gene: 6. The CDR3 is 14 residues long. The CDR3 DNA sequence: TGTGCCAGCAGCAGGACAGGGGAGAGCACTGAAGCTTTCTTT. Its protein is CASSRTGESTEAFF.

This sequence joins TRBV5-6 and TRBJ2-4, with TRBD2 matching over 7 bases. The CDR3 runs 14 residues. CDR1 and CDR2 (germline): SGHDT, YYEEEE. With V trimmed by 0 bases and J by 11 bases, 8 bases remained unmatched. The CDR3 DNA follows: TGTGCCAGCAGCTTGGGAGGGAGGGTGAGCCTTCAGTACTTC. Translated, it gives CASSLGGRVSLQYF. The full variable domain, with the rest looked up from reference TRBV5-6 and TRBJ2-4, is DAGVTQSPTHLIKTRGQQVTLRCSPKSGHDTVSWYQQALGQGPQFIFQYYEEEERQRGNFPDRFSGHQFPNYSSELNVNALLLGDSALYLCASSLGGRVSLQYFGAGTRLSVL.

The chain recombines TRBV10-2 with TRBJ2-7; D is undetermined. The V gene's germline CDR1 is WSHSY and CDR2 SAAADI. This CDR3 spans 11 amino acids. Trimming removed 6 bases from V and 4 bases from J, with 7 bases in between. This CDR3 is CASSNLYEQYF. Here the CDR3 DNA reads TGCGCCAGCAGCAACCTTTACGAGCAGTACTTC.

The CDR3 reads CASSLRQYNEQFF. The CDR3 DNA follows: TGTGCCAGCAGCTTAAGGCAGTACAATGAGCAGTTCTTC. The V gene is TRBV7-2, the J gene TRBJ2-1; no reliable D call. CDR1 SGHTA and CDR2 FQGNSA come from the germline V gene. V lost 2 bases and J lost 4, with 6 bases in between. There are 13 residues in the CDR3.

V usage is TRBV4-2 and J usage is TRBJ2-7, with a tentative D call TRBD2 (5 bases). The V end lost 4 bases, the J end lost 1 base, and 17 bases lay between the germline ends. Germline loops: CDR1 LGHNA, CDR2 YNFKEQ. The length of the CDR3 is 16 residues. The CDR3 region is CASSRPDQGLSYEQYF. The CDR3 bases are TGTGCCAGCAGCCGCCCCGACCAAGGACTTTCCTACGAGCAGTACTTC.

This sequence joins TRBV6-5 and TRBJ2-5; D is possibly TRBD2 (6 bases). Per germline, CDR1 MNHEY and CDR2 SVGAGI. Trimming removed 2 bases at V and 2 bases at J, with 9 bases between. This CDR3 is built from 14 residues. The CDR3, as DNA: TGTGCCAGCAGTTACGAGGGGAGGCAAGAGACCCAGTACTTC. This codes for CASSYEGRQETQYF.

The J gene is TRBJ1-2, the V gene TRBV27; D is unclear. This CDR3 has 16 residues. Trimming took off 5 bases at V and 4 bases at J, with 20 bases between the two ends. Germline loops: CDR1 MNHEY, CDR2 SMNVEV (reference sequence). CDR3 sequence (DNA): TGTGCCAGCAGTACAACGTTGGCCGGGAGGAGCTATGGCTACACCTTC. Its translation is CASSTTLAGRSYGYTF.

The rearrangement joins TRBV9 to TRBJ2-3; 7 bases line up with TRBD2. This CDR3 spans 16 amino acids. V lost 2 bases to trimming and J lost 10 bases; unmatched junction nucleotides: 16. Germline loops: CDR1 SGDLS, CDR2 YYNGEE. The CDR3 spells CASSVAPGTIYVAQYF. Here the CDR3 DNA reads TGTGCCAGCAGCGTCGCCCCCGGGACTATTTATGTTGCGCAGTATTTT. Using reference TRBV9 and TRBJ2-3 for the parts outside the CDR3, the full variable domain is DSGVTQTPKHLITATGQRVTLRCSPRSGDLSVYWYQQSLDQGLQFLIQYYNGEERAKGNILERFSAQQFPDLHSELNLSSLELGDSALYFCASSVAPGTIYVAQYFGPGTRLTVL.

The V and J genes are TRBV7-9 and TRBJ2-3; the match to TRBD2 covers 10 bases. CDR3 length: 16 amino acids. Trimming at V came to 5 bases and at J to 5 bases, leaving 10 bases not matched to a gene. The germline V gene has CDR1 SEHNR and CDR2 FQNEAQ (reference sequence). As DNA, the CDR3 is TGTGCCAGCAGCGCAGTAGCGGGAGGCGGCGTAGATACGCAGTATTTT. This gives the protein CASSAVAGGGVDTQYF.

This clone has just one count. The V call is TRBV10-3, the J call TRBJ2-1, with TRBD2 identical over 11 bases. The germline V gene encodes CDR1 ENHRY and CDR2 SYGVKD. The V and J ends lost 2 bases and 4 bases, in that order; junction bases with no gene match: 4. The CDR3 is made up of 16 amino acids. The DNA of the CDR3 is TGTGCCATCAGTGAGGGGACTAGCGGCCGTTACAATGAGCAGTTCTTC. Translating gives CAISEGTSGRYNEQFF.

This chain uses TRBV15 with TRBJ2-5; TRBD1 agrees at 7 bases. Germline V lookup: CDR1 LNHNV, CDR2 YYDKDF (reference sequence). This CDR3 is 14 amino acids long. V lost 4 bases to trimming and J lost 5 bases; unmatched junction nucleotides: 7. CDR3 coding DNA: TGTGCCACCAGCACCTACAGGGGCGTGGAGACCCAGTACTTC. Its protein is CATSTYRGVETQYF.

The chain recombines TRBV28 with TRBJ2-7; a weak D match, TRBD2 (5 bases). From germline, CDR1 is MDHEN and CDR2 SYDVKM. V lost 7 bases and J lost 3, with 16 bases in between. The CDR3 consists of 14 residues. Here the CDR3 DNA reads TGTGCCAGCACCTCGCGGCTAGCACTCTACGAGCAGTACTTC. This gives the protein CASTSRLALYEQYF.

V is TRBV28 and J is TRBJ2-1; 16 nucleotides align to TRBD2. Germline assignment: CDR1 MDHEN and CDR2 SYDVKM. Losses at the gene ends were 6 bases for V and 8 bases for J; bases not matched to a gene: 13. The CDR3 runs to 18 residues. Here the CDR3 DNA reads TGTGCCAGCAGGCTTGGGGGACTAGCGGGAGGGCCTCTCGATGAGCAGTTCTTC. This codes for CASRLGGLAGGPLDEQFF.

The chain employs TRBV4-1 and TRBJ2-7, with D perhaps TRBD2 (6 bases). CDR1 and CDR2 (germline): MGHRA, YSYEKL. The CDR3 has 14 residues. V was clipped by 4 bases and J by 3 bases, with 13 bases between them. CDR3 residues: CASSPRWGDYEQYF. DNA of the CDR3: TGCGCCAGCAGCCCCCGGTGGGGGGACTACGAGCAGTACTTC.